Shown below are 27 T cell receptor beta chains from a single sample sequenced in a study of blood T cell repertoires in COVID-19. Clones were sequenced by immunoSEQ multiplex PCR, and TCRdb holds only the in-frame ones, with some missing. This table has about 150,000 clones, about 73% appearing once. The sample comprised peripheral blood. All receptors come from a man older than 75 with acute or convalescent COVID-19.

The CDR3 loop is CATSTGLAGAQPETQYF. The CDR3 DNA reads as TGTGCCACCAGCACCGGACTAGCGGGGGCCCAACCAGAGACCCAGTACTTC. The rearrangement links TRBV15 to TRBJ2-5; 13 nucleotides line up with TRBD2. The CDR3 loop spans 17 amino acids. Per the germline V gene, CDR1 is LNHNV and CDR2 is YYDKDF (reference sequence). The junction had 9 bases not matched to a gene; V was cut back by 4 bases and J by 4 bases.

This sequence joins TRBV19 and TRBJ1-2; 7 positions match TRBD1. The CDR3 is 14 residues long. The V gene's germline CDR1 is LNHDA and CDR2 SQIVND (reference sequence). The ends lost 7 bases at V and 6 bases at J; junction bases unmatched: 11. The DNA for the CDR3 is TGTGCCAGTAAAAACGACAGGGTTTCGGATGGCTACACCTTC. It specifies CASKNDRVSDGYTF.

The chain combines TRBV19 with TRBJ1-2, with D possibly TRBD1 on 6 matching bases. This CDR3 has 14 amino acids. Per germline, CDR1 LNHDA and CDR2 SQIVND (reference sequence). V lost 3 bases to trimming and J lost 6 bases, with 14 bases between them. This CDR3 reads CASSMISPGDGYTF. The CDR3 DNA follows: TGTGCCAGTAGTATGATTTCGCCAGGGGATGGCTACACCTTC.

The chain uses TRBV6-5 and TRBJ1-1, with 9 bases aligning to TRBD1. V shed 4 bases and J 3 bases; nucleotides not matched to a gene: 3. Germline-derived CDR1 and CDR2 are MNHEY and SVGAGI. CDR3 length: 14 amino acids. CDR3 sequence reads: CASSWDRDHTEAFF. The CDR3 DNA is TGTGCCAGCAGTTGGGACAGGGATCACACTGAAGCTTTCTTT.

J is TRBJ2-7 and V is TRBV6-5; the match to TRBD1 covers 8 bases. Unmatched junction bases numbered 5, after V lost 0 bases and J lost 4 bases. The germline V gene encodes CDR1 MNHEY and CDR2 SVGAGI. The CDR3 runs to 15 residues. The CDR3 bases are TGTGCCAGCAGTTACTCGTTAACAGGGGGTTACGAGCAGTACGTC. Amino acid sequence: CASSYSLTGGYEQYV.

V usage is TRBV21-1 and J usage is TRBJ1-2; TRBD1 was called by the table and not checked on the DNA. TRBV21-1 counts as a pseudogene. The CDR3 loop spans 15 amino acids. DNA for the CDR3: TGTGCCAGCAGCAAAGGGCGGCCTAGGGGGTTCGGCTACACCTTC. Protein product: CASSKGRPRGFGYTF.

The chain has TRBV4-1 and TRBJ1-6; TRBD1 might be the D (5 bases). The germline CDR1 and CDR2 sequences are MGHRA and YSYEKL. The CDR3 contains 16 residues. Trimming removed 4 bases from V and 5 bases from J, with 15 bases in between. CDR3 sequence reads: CASSLLTRADNSPLHF. DNA for the CDR3: TGCGCCAGCAGCCTGTTAACCAGGGCCGATAATTCACCCCTCCACTTT.

This rearrangement joins TRBV20-1 to TRBJ1-1; D might be TRBD1 (6 bases). Per germline, CDR1 DFQATT and CDR2 SNEGSKA (reference sequence). The CDR3 is 15 residues long. V dropped 3 bases and J dropped 8 bases, with 22 bases sitting between them. CDR3 loop: CSASAGAHGRREAFF. The CDR3, as DNA: TGCAGTGCTAGTGCAGGGGCCCATGGCCGGAGGGAAGCTTTCTTT.

The chain combines TRBV19 with TRBJ2-3; no reliable D call. Per germline, CDR1 LNHDA and CDR2 SQIVND (reference sequence). The CDR3 totals 14 residues. Trimming stripped 2 bases from V and 3 bases from J, with 9 bases between. The CDR3 is CASSISSGTDTQYF. DNA of the CDR3: TGTGCCAGTAGTATATCCTCAGGTACAGATACGCAGTATTTT.

The chain uses TRBV3-1 (or the pseudogene TRBV3-2) and TRBJ1-2; 8 nucleotides align to TRBD1. This CDR3 has 15 residues. Per germline, CDR1 LGHDT and CDR2 YNNKEL (reference sequence). With 0 bases clipped from V and 8 bases from J, the junction kept 8 bases outside the gene matches. CDR3 residues: CASSQERDRTRGYTF. DNA for the CDR3: TGTGCCAGCAGCCAAGAGAGGGACAGGACTAGGGGCTACACCTTC.

This chain joins TRBV19 and TRBJ2-5, with a possible D match to TRBD1 (6 bases). This CDR3 has 15 residues. Per the germline V gene, CDR1 is LNHDA and CDR2 is SQIVND (reference sequence). Trimming stripped 4 bases from V and 5 bases from J, with 17 bases between. Written as DNA, the CDR3 is TGTGCCAGTAGTAGGACAGAAGTAAGTTGGGAGACCCAGTACTTC. Residues: CASSRTEVSWETQYF.

This chain's CDR3 is CASSSTTSGNEKLFF. For the CDR3, the DNA is TGCGCCAGCAGCTCAACGACTAGTGGTAATGAAAAACTGTTTTTT. V is TRBV5-1 and J is TRBJ1-4; D uncertain. The germline V and J ends were trimmed by 3 bases and 4 bases, with 13 bases remaining between them. From germline, CDR1 is SGHRS and CDR2 YFSETQ. The CDR3 covers 15 residues.

The CDR3, as DNA: TGTGCCAGCAGTTACGGGACAGGGGGTTACAATGAGCAGTTCTTC. It specifies CASSYGTGGYNEQFF. The J gene is TRBJ2-1, the V gene TRBV2, with 11 bases matching TRBD1. Germline CDR1 and CDR2: SNHLY and FYNNEI. The J segment lost 4 bases and the V segment lost 5 bases, leaving 4 bases of the junction unmatched. The CDR3 has 15 amino acids.

J is TRBJ2-1 and V is TRBV10-3, with D unclear. Germline V gene lookup returns CDR1 ENHRY and CDR2 SYGVKD. This CDR3 region has 12 residues. The V and J ends lost 6 bases and 6 bases respectively, with 9 bases between them. CDR3 protein: CAISPSVNEQFF. The DNA of the CDR3 is TGTGCCATCAGCCCTTCGGTCAATGAGCAGTTCTTC.

The chain has TRBV7-3 and TRBJ1-1; D is unresolved. Between the trimmed V and J ends, which lost 7 bases and 0 bases, there was a span of 9 bases. The CDR3 covers 13 residues. CDR1 and CDR2 (germline): SGHTA, FQGTGA. The DNA of the CDR3 is TGTGCCAGCAAAATAGCCCTGAACACTGAAGCTTTCTTT. This encodes CASKIALNTEAFF.

The CDR3 protein is CASSQTSGVSYEQYF. Written as DNA, the CDR3 is TGTGCCAGCAGCCAAACTAGCGGGGTCTCCTACGAGCAGTACTTC. V is TRBV7-2 and J is TRBJ2-7; 10 bases match TRBD2. Germline CDR1 reads SGHTA; CDR2 reads FQGNSA. Unmatched junction bases numbered 4, after V lost 5 bases and J lost 0 bases. The CDR3 loop spans 15 amino acids.

The J gene is TRBJ2-3, the V gene TRBV10-3; TRBD1 matches at 7 bases. The CDR3 totals 17 residues. V was clipped by 4 bases and J by 0 bases; unmatched bases: 10. Germline V gene data show CDR1 as ENHRY and CDR2 as SYGVKD. CDR3 DNA: TGTGCCATCAGTGGGGATAGGGGGCCCGCTAGCACAGATACGCAGTATTTT. The encoded protein is CAISGDRGPASTDTQYF.

The chain uses TRBV28 and TRBJ2-5; 7 nucleotides align to TRBD1. The CDR3 extends over 14 amino acids. The trim removed 6 bases at V and 6 bases at J, leaving 10 bases unmatched. In germline, CDR1 is MDHEN, CDR2 SYDVKM. For the CDR3, the DNA is TGTGCCAGCAGGGTACAGGGGCGGATACAGACCCAGTACTTC. Protein sequence: CASRVQGRIQTQYF.

V usage is TRBV5-1 and J usage is TRBJ2-7, with TRBD1 as a possible D gene (6 bases). This CDR3 spans 14 amino acids. CDR1 is SGHRS, CDR2 YFSETQ, per germline. Trimming removed 0 bases from V and 9 bases from J, with 16 bases in between. CDR3 amino acids: CASSLAPGQALQYF. The CDR3 nucleotides are TGCGCCAGCAGCTTGGCCCCGGGACAAGCCTTGCAGTACTTC. Filled out from reference TRBV5-1 and TRBJ2-7, the complete variable domain reads KAGVTQTPRYLIKTRGQQVTLSCSPISGHRSVSWYQQTPGQGLQFLFEYFSETQRNKGNFPGRFSGRQFSNSRSEMNVSTLELGDSALYLCASSLAPGQALQYFGPGTRLTVT.

V gene TRBV19 combines with J gene TRBJ2-2, with D uncertain. V was clipped by 1 base and J by 5 bases, with 5 bases between them. CDR3 size: 13 residues. The germline V gene has CDR1 LNHDA and CDR2 SQIVND (reference sequence). Here the CDR3 DNA reads TGTGCCAGTAGTATAGGAGTAACCGGGGAGCTGTTTTTT. Amino acid sequence: CASSIGVTGELFF. The full variable domain, completed using reference TRBV19 and TRBJ2-2, is DGGITQSPKYLFRKEGQNVTLSCEQNLNHDAMYWYRQDPGQGLRLIYYSQIVNDFQKGDIAEGYSVSREKKESFPLTVTSAQKNPTAFYLCASSIGVTGELFFGEGSRLTVL.

The chain couples TRBV5-1 to TRBJ1-1; D is ambiguous. V dropped 0 bases and J dropped 0 bases, with 9 bases sitting between them. The V gene's germline CDR1 is SGHRS and CDR2 YFSETQ. The CDR3 contains 15 residues. CDR3 nucleotide sequence: TGCGCCAGCAGCTTGGCGGCGGGAGTGAACACTGAAGCTTTCTTT. Its translation: CASSLAAGVNTEAFF. Using reference TRBV5-1 and TRBJ1-1 for the parts outside the CDR3, the full variable domain is KAGVTQTPRYLIKTRGQQVTLSCSPISGHRSVSWYQQTPGQGLQFLFEYFSETQRNKGNFPGRFSGRQFSNSRSEMNVSTLELGDSALYLCASSLAAGVNTEAFFGQGTRLTVV.

V gene TRBV18 combines with J gene TRBJ1-6; the D gene is possibly TRBD1 (6 bases). This CDR3 contains 16 residues. CDR1 and CDR2 (germline): KGHSH, LQKENI. V lost 5 bases and J lost 5, with 16 bases in between. CDR3 in DNA: TGTGCCAGCTCATCCCGGCGAGGGGGAGATAATTCACCCCTCCACTTT. This sequence encodes CASSSRRGGDNSPLHF.

The J gene is TRBJ2-7, the V gene TRBV4-1; 9 bases line up with TRBD2. Germline V CDR1 and CDR2: MGHRA, YSYEKL. V gave up 6 bases and J gave up 1 base; unmatched junction bases: 4. This CDR3 has 14 residues. The CDR3 region is CASRKAGGSYEQYF. In nucleotides, the CDR3 is TGCGCCAGCAGGAAAGCGGGGGGATCCTACGAGCAGTACTTC.

V usage is TRBV5-4 and J usage is TRBJ2-1, with TRBD1 matching over 9 bases. In germline, CDR1 is SGHNT, CDR2 YYREEE (reference sequence). V shed 1 base and J 6 bases; nucleotides not matched to a gene: 2. The CDR3 has 14 amino acids. CDR3 sequence: CASSLPGQGNEQFF. The DNA of the CDR3 is TGTGCCAGCAGCTTGCCGGGACAGGGCAATGAGCAGTTCTTC.

The J gene is TRBJ1-2, the V gene TRBV11-2; perhaps TRBD1 as D (5 bases). Trimming left V 5 bases short and J 4 bases short, with 17 bases between. The germline V gene has CDR1 SGHAT and CDR2 FQNNGV. This CDR3 is 15 amino acids long. The CDR3 sequence: CASSPTSGMFYGYTF. The CDR3 bases are TGTGCCAGCAGCCCCACCTCAGGGATGTTCTATGGCTACACCTTC.

V usage is TRBV6-1 and J usage is TRBJ1-2, with D possibly TRBD1 on 5 matching bases. Trimming took off 3 bases at V and 3 bases at J, with 11 bases between the two ends. This CDR3 is built from 14 residues. CDR1 and CDR2 (germline): MNHNS, SASEGT. The CDR3 reads CASSDRDADYGYTF. Written as DNA, the CDR3 is TGTGCCAGCAGTGACAGGGATGCCGACTATGGCTACACCTTC.

This clone has just a few counts. The chain recombines TRBV2 with TRBJ2-3, with 9 positions matching TRBD1. V dropped 6 bases and J dropped 1; count of bases not matched to a gene: 5. Germline V gene sequence: CDR1 SNHLY, CDR2 FYNNEI. CDR3 length: 15 residues. DNA for the CDR3: TGTGCCAGCAGGGACCGGGACAGGGGCACAGATACGCAGTATTTT. Translated, it gives CASRDRDRGTDTQYF.